This T cell receptor beta chain was found in a study of T cells after yellow fever vaccination. This CDR3 is 14 amino acids long. Deletions cut 7 bases from V and 7 bases from J, with 17 bases between. In germline, CDR1 is MNHEY, CDR2 SVGEGT. TCRdb independently ran MiXCR on the 5' RACE reads; one entry per CDR3 protein. The repertoire holds 250,000 to 350,000 distinct CDR3 sequences, with 3.5% to 5% as singletons. This TCR derives from a man between 18 and 29 years old who received the YFV17D yellow fever vaccine. The sample consisted of PBMCs, taken 15 days after the yellow fever booster vaccination. This sequence joins TRBV6-2 or TRBV6-3 and TRBJ1-5, with D perhaps TRBD1 (6 bases). Written as DNA, the CDR3 is TGTGCCAGCAACGGGGGCCATATAAACCAGCCCCAGCATTTT. This codes for CASNGGHINQPQHF.